These 24 T cell receptor beta chains share one sample of origin, sequenced in a study of T cell repertoires in cytomegalovirus infection (dated by TCRdb to between 2018 and 2020). Sample treatment or condition, as interpreted from the label and publication: in vitro stimulation with specific CMV peptide epitopes to enrich CMV-specific T cells. These receptors' targets are unknown. Sequenced on an Illumina HiSeq 1500. TCRdb itself trimmed the public reads at Q25 with fastp, ran MiXCR and retained productive beta chains. A single entry per CDR3 protein holds the most common genes and DNA from its merged rows. The sample table shows 300,000 to 400,000 distinct CDR3 sequences, and 25% to 35% are seen once. The top ten constitute approximately 20% of the sample. The sample was cultured PBMCs, taken from culture after CMV antigen stimulation. The receptors derive from a human donor in good health (CMV status not recorded). Some clones in this sample may be carry-over from other donors' samples.

This clonotype showed up many times. J is TRBJ1-2 and V is TRBV7-2, with D unclear. V shed 0 bases and J shed 6 bases, with 11 bases lying between them. Germline loops: CDR1 SGHTA, CDR2 FQGNSA. The CDR3 runs 14 residues. The DNA for the CDR3 is TGTGCCAGCAGCTTAGCTCAGGAGGCTAATGGCTACACCTTC. It yields the protein CASSLAQEANGYTF.

This clonotype was seen at least ten times. The chain combines TRBV11-2 with TRBJ2-5, with TRBD1 as a possible D gene (5 bases). This CDR3 comprises 16 residues. Trimming removed 5 bases from V and 4 bases from J, with 20 bases in between. CDR1 SGHAT and CDR2 FQNNGV come from the germline V gene. CDR3 coding DNA: TGTGCCAGCAGCATCTCGGGCAGGGCCGGCGGAGAGACCCAGTACTTC. Amino acid sequence: CASSISGRAGGETQYF.

The chain recombines TRBV28 with TRBJ1-1; 9 bases map to TRBD1. CDR3 length: 14 amino acids. J was trimmed by 7 bases and V by 7 bases; bases with no gene match: 10. The germline V gene encodes CDR1 MDHEN and CDR2 SYDVKM. The DNA for the CDR3 is TGTGCCAGCAACTCGCCGGGACAGGGAGGTGAAGCTTTCTTT. Amino acid sequence: CASNSPGQGGEAFF.

This clonotype turned up a few times. CDR3: CASSAAMRTLGEKLFF. In DNA, the CDR3 is TGTGCCAGCAGTGCAGCGATGCGGACATTGGGTGAAAAACTGTTTTTT. The chain carries TRBV2 and TRBJ1-4; TRBD1 might be the D (5 bases). The V end lost 4 bases, the J end lost 7 bases, and 19 bases lay between the germline ends. Germline CDR1 and CDR2: SNHLY and FYNNEI. This CDR3 region has 16 residues.

V and J are TRBV25-1 and TRBJ1-5; 9 bases match TRBD1. The CDR3 extends over 13 amino acids. Germline loops: CDR1 MGHDK, CDR2 SYGVNS. The trim removed 8 bases at V and 6 bases at J, leaving 5 bases unmatched. The CDR3 here is CASRDREGQPQHF. The CDR3 DNA reads TGTGCCAGCCGGGACAGGGAAGGTCAGCCCCAGCATTTT.

This clonotype was seen only a few times. This sequence joins TRBV20-1 and TRBJ2-3, with 7 bases aligning to TRBD2. J was trimmed by 3 bases and V by 5 bases; bases with no gene match: 11. The CDR3 is 15 amino acids. Per the germline V gene, CDR1 is DFQATT and CDR2 is SNEGSKA (reference sequence). This CDR3 reads CSAPPARENTDTQYF. CDR3 nucleotides: TGCAGTGCTCCCCCTGCGCGGGAGAATACAGATACGCAGTATTTT.

This clonotype has just a few counts. The CDR3 nucleotides are TGTGCCAGCAGTTTGTACCTAGGAGAGACCCAGTACTTC. Its protein is CASSLYLGETQYF. This sequence joins TRBV12-3 or TRBV12-4 and TRBJ2-5; no definite D call. V gave up 3 bases and J gave up 4 bases, with 9 bases separating them. This CDR3 is 13 amino acids long.

This clonotype came up a few times. This chain uses TRBV25-1 with TRBJ2-6; no firm D call. Trimming pared 5 bases from V and 6 bases from J, leaving 11 bases between. Germline V CDR1 and CDR2: MGHDK, SYGVNS. There are 14 residues in the CDR3. The CDR3 loop reads CASSLAYQANVLTF. The CDR3, as DNA: TGTGCCAGCAGTTTGGCATATCAGGCCAACGTCCTGACTTTC.

In this sample, this clonotype turned up a few times. This sequence joins TRBV7-2 and TRBJ2-3; possible D gene TRBD2, 6 bases. CDR1 is SGHTA and CDR2 is FQGNSA in the germline V gene. The CDR3 has 14 amino acids. V dropped 6 bases and J dropped 0 bases, with 10 bases sitting between them. CDR3 residues: CASRAGRSTDTQYF. CDR3 sequence (DNA): TGTGCCAGCAGGGCGGGGAGGAGCACAGATACGCAGTATTTT.

This clonotype was seen more than once but under ten times. The CDR3 sequence: CATRRDNQPQHF. The CDR3, as DNA: TGTGCCACCAGGAGGGACAATCAGCCCCAGCATTTT. V is TRBV10-3 and J is TRBJ1-5; D gene ambiguous. This CDR3 is built from 12 residues. V lost 10 bases to trimming and J lost 3 bases, with 10 bases between them. The germline CDR1 and CDR2 sequences are ENHRY and SYGVKD.

This chain links TRBV5-1 with TRBJ2-1, with 10 bases that match TRBD1. CDR1 is SGHRS, CDR2 YFSETQ, per germline. CDR3 size: 17 residues. Trimming at V came to 4 bases and at J to 8 bases, leaving 15 bases not matched to a gene. Here the CDR3 DNA reads TGCGCCAGCAGCCCCTCGGGGGGGACAGGGGAAGGTTATGAGCAGTTCTTC. This gives the protein CASSPSGGTGEGYEQFF. Using reference TRBV5-1 and TRBJ2-1 for the parts outside the CDR3, the full variable domain is KAGVTQTPRYLIKTRGQQVTLSCSPISGHRSVSWYQQTPGQGLQFLFEYFSETQRNKGNFPGRFSGRQFSNSRSEMNVSTLELGDSALYLCASSPSGGTGEGYEQFFGPGTRLTVL.

In this sample, this clonotype turned up many times. This chain joins TRBV13 and TRBJ2-3, with TRBD1 matching over 9 bases. V trimming: 6 bases; J trimming: 4 bases; junction bases outside the gene matches: 11. Per germline, CDR1 PRHDT and CDR2 FYEKMQ (reference sequence). The CDR3 is 16 residues long. CDR3 coding DNA: TGTGCCAGCAGTTCCTCTGGACAGGGGTCAGCAGATACGCAGTATTTT. Its translation: CASSSSGQGSADTQYF.

This clonotype has just a few counts. The chain combines TRBV7-2 with TRBJ2-2; TRBD2 agrees at 11 bases. V was pared by 1 base and J by 0 bases, with 7 bases of the junction left unmatched. The germline V gene encodes CDR1 SGHTA and CDR2 FQGNSA. There are 19 residues in the CDR3. CDR3 sequence: CASSLVGSGRVANTGELFF. In DNA form, the CDR3 reads TGTGCCAGCAGCTTAGTTGGTAGCGGGAGGGTCGCGAACACCGGGGAGCTGTTTTTT. Based on the CDR3 plus reference TRBV7-2 and TRBJ2-2, the full variable domain is GAGVSQSPSNKVTEKGKDVELRCDPISGHTALYWYRQSLGQGLEFLIYFQGNSAPDKSGLPSDRFSAERTGGSVSTLTIQRTQQEDSAVYLCASSLVGSGRVANTGELFFGEGSRLTVL.

The J gene is TRBJ1-2, the V gene TRBV30; 8 bases are a match to TRBD1. V lost 5 bases, J lost 6 bases, and 8 bases stayed unmatched. Germline CDR1 GTSNPN, CDR2 SVGIG (reference sequence). The CDR3 covers 13 residues. In DNA form, the CDR3 reads TGTGCCTGGGGGTCAGGGGGCGCCGATGGCTACACCTTC. This translates into CAWGSGGADGYTF. The entire variable domain, with the rest obtained from reference TRBV30 and TRBJ1-2, is as follows: SQTIHQWPATLVQPVGSPLSLECTVEGTSNPNLYWYRQAAGRGLQLLFYSVGIGQISSEVPQNLSASRPQDRQFILSSKKLLLSDSGFYLCAWGSGGADGYTFGSGTRLTVV.

This sequence joins TRBV19 and TRBJ2-7; 8 nucleotides align to TRBD2. Germline CDR1 LNHDA, CDR2 SQIVND (reference sequence). V shed 3 bases and J 4 bases; nucleotides not matched to a gene: 11. The length of the CDR3 is 16 residues. CDR3 loop: CASSIAAGVRAYEQYF. In DNA form, the CDR3 reads TGTGCCAGTAGTATTGCAGCGGGAGTGAGGGCATACGAGCAGTACTTC. The entire variable domain, with the rest obtained from reference TRBV19 and TRBJ2-7, is as follows: DGGITQSPKYLFRKEGQNVTLSCEQNLNHDAMYWYRQDPGQGLRLIYYSQIVNDFQKGDIAEGYSVSREKKESFPLTVTSAQKNPTAFYLCASSIAAGVRAYEQYFGPGTRLTVT.

The chain uses TRBV4-2 and TRBJ2-1, with 7 bases lining up with TRBD2. Germline V gene data show CDR1 as LGHNA and CDR2 as YNFKEQ. Trimming took 1 base from V and 7 from J; bases not matched to a gene: 10. The CDR3 has 16 amino acids. Here the CDR3 reads CASSQAGLVIPNEQFF. The CDR3 DNA reads as TGTGCCAGCAGCCAAGCCGGACTAGTAATCCCAAATGAGCAGTTCTTC.

The table lists this clonotype with a few counts. The chain carries TRBV7-9 and TRBJ2-3; perhaps D is TRBD1 or TRBD2 (5 bases each). CDR3 size: 15 residues. From germline, CDR1 is SEHNR and CDR2 FQNEAQ (reference sequence). Deletions cut 2 bases from V and 2 bases from J, with 11 bases between. For the CDR3, the DNA is TGTGCCAGCAGCTTAAAGAGGGGATCCACAGATACGCAGTATTTT. It yields the protein CASSLKRGSTDTQYF.

The genes are TRBV11-2 and TRBJ1-1; no reliable D call. Germline lookup yields CDR1 SGHAT and CDR2 FQNNGV. V dropped 5 bases and J dropped 8 bases, with 12 bases sitting between them. This CDR3 is built from 12 residues. CDR3 residues: CASSAPVREAFF. Written as DNA, the CDR3 is TGTGCCAGCAGCGCCCCGGTCAGGGAAGCTTTCTTT.

This clonotype was seen a handful of times. The chain carries TRBV11-2 and TRBJ1-1; D gene ambiguous. CDR1 and CDR2 from the germline V gene are SGHAT and FQNNGV. There are 13 residues in the CDR3. Trimming left V 3 bases short and J 4 bases short, with 9 bases between. CDR3 amino acids: CASSFSAGTEAFF. CDR3 nucleotides: TGTGCCAGCAGCTTTTCAGCGGGCACTGAAGCTTTCTTT.

This clonotype was picked up many times. The genes are TRBV7-2 and TRBJ2-2; D might be TRBD2 (6 bases). The CDR3 is made up of 16 amino acids. The germline V gene has CDR1 SGHTA and CDR2 FQGNSA. The V gene lost 1 base and the J gene lost 1 base, with 10 bases spanning the gap. The CDR3 bases are TGTGCCAGCAGCTTAGGGGGACTGAAGAACACCGGGGAGCTGTTTTTT. It encodes CASSLGGLKNTGELFF.

This clonotype was observed a few times. The gene calls are TRBV5-1 and TRBJ2-7; a weak D match, TRBD2 (5 bases). The CDR3 covers 15 residues. Looked up from germline, CDR1 is SGHRS and CDR2 is YFSETQ. The V end was cut by 0 bases, the J end by 3 bases, with 13 bases between. CDR3 coding DNA: TGCGCCAGCAGCTTGGTTAGGCGGACTCACTACGAGCAGTACTTC. Translated, it gives CASSLVRRTHYEQYF.

The chain uses TRBV20-1 and TRBJ2-2; 10 bases map to TRBD1. The CDR3 totals 13 residues. The J segment lost 4 bases and the V segment lost 6 bases, leaving 2 bases of the junction unmatched. Germline V gene lookup returns CDR1 DFQATT and CDR2 SNEGSKA (reference sequence). CDR3 bases: TGCAGTGCGGGACAGGGGTTCACCGGGGAGCTGTTTTTT. This gives the protein CSAGQGFTGELFF.

This clonotype was recorded a few times. The chain employs TRBV7-8 and TRBJ2-4; 7 bases line up with TRBD1. Germline V CDR1 and CDR2: SGHVS, FQNEAQ. The CDR3 has 19 amino acids. V lost 4 bases and J lost 0; bases outside the gene matches: 15. The DNA of the CDR3 is TGTGCCAGCAGCTCATCAGGGGGTCCCCAAGGAAAAGCCAAAAACATTCAGTACTTC. Amino acids: CASSSSGGPQGKAKNIQYF. The variable domain in full, completed from reference TRBV7-8 and TRBJ2-4, reads GAGVSQSPRYKVAKRGQDVALRCDPISGHVSLFWYQQALGQGPEFLTYFQNEAQLDKSGLPSDRFFAERPEGSVSTLKIQRTQQEDSAVYLCASSSSGGPQGKAKNIQYFGAGTRLSVL.

V usage is TRBV6-6 and J usage is TRBJ2-7; TRBD2 aligns across 8 bases. The V gene's germline CDR1 is MNHNY and CDR2 SVGAGI (reference sequence). V trimming: 0 bases; J trimming: 1 base; junction bases outside the gene matches: 2. The CDR3 sequence is 15 residues long. CDR3 amino acids: CASSYSGTRSYEQYF. The CDR3 DNA sequence: TGTGCCAGCAGTTACTCCGGGACTAGATCCTACGAGCAGTACTTC.